A single sample gave rise to the 15 T cell receptor beta chains below, sequenced in a study of blood T cell repertoires in COVID-19. TCRdb's table, derived via immunoSEQ multiplex PCR, lists solely in-frame clones and lacks some. The sample lists 200,000 to 250,000 clones, over 80% occurring once. Sequencing was performed on PBMCs or T cells enriched from blood (not recorded which). The origin of the receptors is a woman aged 25 to 45 who had been exposed to COVID-19.

The chain joins TRBV19 to TRBJ1-5, with 8 positions matching TRBD1. This CDR3 spans 16 amino acids. Germline V gene lookup returns CDR1 LNHDA and CDR2 SQIVND (reference sequence). Trimming removed 5 bases from V and 0 bases from J; junction bases left unmatched: 6. The CDR3 DNA sequence: TGTGCCAGTAGTGTTACAGGGGGGCATAGCAATCAGCCCCAGCATTTT. It codes for CASSVTGGHSNQPQHF.

The CDR3: CASGEGTGPDQPQHF. In nucleotides, the CDR3 is TGTGCCAGTGGAGAAGGGACAGGGCCGGATCAGCCCCAGCATTTT. This rearrangement joins TRBV27 to TRBJ1-5; 9 nucleotides match TRBD1. Germline values: CDR1 MNHEY, CDR2 SMNVEV (reference sequence). This CDR3 contains 15 residues. V gave up 9 bases and J gave up 5 bases; unmatched junction bases: 11.

This chain connects TRBV14 to TRBJ2-7; tentative D call: TRBD2 (6 bases). The CDR3 totals 14 residues. Per germline, CDR1 SGHDN and CDR2 FVKESK. The germline V and J ends were trimmed by 4 bases and 5 bases, with 15 bases remaining between them. CDR3 residues: CASSPRLVVNEQYF. The CDR3 DNA reads TGTGCCAGCAGCCCTCGACTAGTAGTCAACGAGCAGTACTTC.

This chain uses TRBV4-1 with TRBJ2-3; 14 bases agree with TRBD2. Germline CDR1 reads MGHRA; CDR2 reads YSYEKL. J was trimmed by 4 bases and V by 3 bases; bases with no gene match: 6. The CDR3 is made up of 17 amino acids. The CDR3 loop reads CASSHHRLAGGPDTQYF. CDR3 sequence (DNA): TGCGCCAGCAGCCACCACCGACTAGCGGGAGGGCCAGATACGCAGTATTTT.

The chain uses TRBV5-4 and TRBJ2-5, with D perhaps matching TRBD2 (7 bases). V was trimmed by 4 bases and J by 2 bases, leaving 12 bases between them. CDR1 is SGHNT, CDR2 YYREEE, per germline (reference sequence). CDR3 size: 14 residues. In DNA, the CDR3 is TGTGCCAGCAGCGGGGGGGGCAGACAAGAGACCCAGTACTTC. Its translation is CASSGGGRQETQYF.

The chain uses TRBV15 and TRBJ2-1, with 10 nucleotides matching TRBD2. The CDR3 is 19 residues long. The V segment lost 0 bases and the J segment 4 bases; nucleotides outside the gene matches: 12. Germline-derived CDR1 and CDR2 are LNHNV and YYDKDF (reference sequence). DNA of the CDR3: TGTGCCACCAGCAGAGATACACGGGTAGCGGGAGGTAATTACAATGAGCAGTTCTTC. It translates to CATSRDTRVAGGNYNEQFF.

The genes are TRBV3-1 (or the pseudogene TRBV3-2) and TRBJ1-2, with D perhaps TRBD1 (6 bases). Germline values: CDR1 LGHDT, CDR2 YNNKEL (reference sequence). The CDR3 runs 15 residues. The V gene lost 0 bases and the J gene lost 4 bases, with 12 bases spanning the gap. The CDR3 region is CASSQDPGTPYGYTF. In DNA, the CDR3 is TGTGCCAGCAGCCAAGACCCCGGGACACCCTATGGCTACACCTTC.

This clone showed up just a few times. This chain connects TRBV28 to TRBJ1-5; 7 bases are a match to TRBD1. The CDR3 loop spans 15 amino acids. V lost 5 bases to trimming and J lost 5 bases; unmatched junction nucleotides: 9. CDR1 MDHEN and CDR2 SYDVKM come from the germline V gene. The chain's CDR3 is CASSKIDRVDQPQHF. The DNA for the CDR3 is TGTGCCAGCAGTAAGATTGACAGGGTGGATCAGCCCCAGCATTTT.

This rearrangement joins TRBV5-6 to TRBJ2-1; 9 positions agree with TRBD2. The germline CDR1 and CDR2 sequences are SGHDT and YYEEEE. With V trimmed by 7 bases and J by 1 base, 6 bases remained unmatched. There are 15 residues in the CDR3. The CDR3 nucleotides read TGTGCCAGCCAAGAGACTAGCGGTTCCTACAATGAGCAGTTCTTC. Encoded protein: CASQETSGSYNEQFF.

This chain uses TRBV6-5 with TRBJ2-7, with a possible D match to TRBD1 (6 bases). V was shortened by 4 bases and J by 7 bases, with 17 bases between the two germline ends. Germline V gives CDR1 MNHEY, CDR2 SVGAGI. This CDR3 is built from 14 residues. CDR3 amino acids: CASSLTGIYEEQYF. The CDR3 bases are TGTGCCAGCAGTTTGACAGGTATCTACGAAGAGCAGTACTTC.

The gene calls are TRBV5-1 and TRBJ1-2; TRBD1 matches at 8 bases. Germline V gives CDR1 SGHRS, CDR2 YFSETQ. V dropped 0 bases and J dropped 2; count of bases not matched to a gene: 3. The CDR3 spans 15 residues. For the CDR3, the DNA is TGCGCCAGCAGCTTGGGGTCAGGGGGCAACTATGGCTACACCTTC. Amino acid sequence: CASSLGSGGNYGYTF. Full variable domain (remainder filled in from reference TRBV5-1 and TRBJ1-2): KAGVTQTPRYLIKTRGQQVTLSCSPISGHRSVSWYQQTPGQGLQFLFEYFSETQRNKGNFPGRFSGRQFSNSRSEMNVSTLELGDSALYLCASSLGSGGNYGYTFGSGTRLTVV.

This clone has only one observation. The chain uses TRBV11-2 and TRBJ2-7; TRBD2 matches 8 bases. The V segment lost 5 bases and the J segment 4 bases; nucleotides outside the gene matches: 4. This CDR3 spans 13 amino acids. Germline-derived CDR1 and CDR2 are SGHAT and FQNNGV. DNA for the CDR3: TGTGCCAGCAGCCAAGCGGGAGTGTACGAGCAGTACTTC. Translation gives CASSQAGVYEQYF.

The chain is built from TRBV13 and TRBJ2-7; D possibly corresponds to TRBD2 (6 bases). CDR3 size: 15 residues. Trimming removed 0 bases from V and 2 bases from J, with 11 bases in between. Germline V gene sequence: CDR1 PRHDT, CDR2 FYEKMQ (reference sequence). CDR3 sequence (DNA): TGTGCCAGCAGCTTAGGGCGCGGGACCACCTACGAGCAGTACTTC. Its translation: CASSLGRGTTYEQYF.

For the CDR3, the DNA is TGCGCCAGCAGTGCTCCTAACACCGGGGAGCTGTTTTTT. It translates to CASSAPNTGELFF. This chain uses TRBV10-1 with TRBJ2-2; no definite D call. The CDR3 totals 13 residues. Germline values: CDR1 WNHNN, CDR2 SYGVQD (reference sequence). V lost 4 bases and J 2 bases, leaving 5 bases between the germline ends.

This clone appeared a few times. The J gene is TRBJ1-3, the V gene TRBV5-1; TRBD1 matches at 8 bases. Germline CDR1 is SGHRS and CDR2 is YFSETQ. This CDR3 has 18 amino acids. With 6 bases clipped from V and 0 bases from J, the junction kept 14 bases outside the gene matches. The CDR3 sequence: CASTYGGTGGSSGNTIYF. The DNA for the CDR3 is TGCGCCAGCACCTACGGGGGGACAGGAGGTTCCTCTGGAAACACCATATATTTT.